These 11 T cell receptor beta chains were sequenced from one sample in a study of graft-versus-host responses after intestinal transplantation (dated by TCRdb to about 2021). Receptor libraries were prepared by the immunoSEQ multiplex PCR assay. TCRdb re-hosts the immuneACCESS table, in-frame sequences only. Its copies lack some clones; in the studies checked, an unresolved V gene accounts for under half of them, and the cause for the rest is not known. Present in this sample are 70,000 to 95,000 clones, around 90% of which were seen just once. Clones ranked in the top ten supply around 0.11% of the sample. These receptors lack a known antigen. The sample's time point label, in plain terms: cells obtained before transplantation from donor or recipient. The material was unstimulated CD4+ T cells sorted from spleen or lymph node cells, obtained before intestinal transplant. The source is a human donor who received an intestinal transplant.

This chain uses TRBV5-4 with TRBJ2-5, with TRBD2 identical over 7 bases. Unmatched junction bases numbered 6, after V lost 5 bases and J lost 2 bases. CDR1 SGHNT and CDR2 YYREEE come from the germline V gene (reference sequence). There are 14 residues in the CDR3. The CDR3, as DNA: TGTGCCAGCAGTCGCGGGAGAGAACAAGAGACCCAGTACTTC. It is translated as CASSRGREQETQYF.

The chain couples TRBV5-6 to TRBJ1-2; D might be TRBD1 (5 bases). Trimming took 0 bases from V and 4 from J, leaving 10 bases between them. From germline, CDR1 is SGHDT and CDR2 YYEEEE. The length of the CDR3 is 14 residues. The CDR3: CASSLGYGGYGYTF. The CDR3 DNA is TGTGCCAGCAGCTTGGGATACGGGGGCTATGGCTACACCTTC.

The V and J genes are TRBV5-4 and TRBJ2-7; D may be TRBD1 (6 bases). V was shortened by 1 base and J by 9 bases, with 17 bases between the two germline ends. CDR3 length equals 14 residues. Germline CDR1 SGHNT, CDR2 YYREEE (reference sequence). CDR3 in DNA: TGTGCCAGCAGCTTGTCTGGGGGCATCGTGGGGCAGTACTTC. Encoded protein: CASSLSGGIVGQYF.

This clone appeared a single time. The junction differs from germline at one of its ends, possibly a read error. CDR3 residues: CASTLKQGLNEKLFF. The CDR3 DNA reads TGTGCTAGCACCTTAAAACAGGGCCTTAATGAAAAACTGTTTTTT. V is TRBV7-7 and J is TRBJ1-4; a weak D match, TRBD1 (6 bases). The CDR3 consists of 15 residues. CDR1 and CDR2 (germline): SSHAT, FNYEAQ (reference sequence). Full variable domain (missing parts from reference TRBV7-7 and TRBJ1-4): GAGVSQSPRYKVTKRGQDVTLRCDPISSHATLYWYQQALGQGPEFLTYFNYEAQPDKSGLPSDRFSAERPEGSISTLTIQRTEQRDSAMYRCASTLKQGLNEKLFFGSGTQLSVL.

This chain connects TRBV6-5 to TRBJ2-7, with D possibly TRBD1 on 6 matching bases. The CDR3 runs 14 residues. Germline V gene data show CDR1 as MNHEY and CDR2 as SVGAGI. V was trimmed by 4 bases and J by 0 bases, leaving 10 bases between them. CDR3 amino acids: CASSLTGYSYEQYF. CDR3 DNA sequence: TGTGCCAGCAGTTTAACAGGGTACTCCTACGAGCAGTACTTC.

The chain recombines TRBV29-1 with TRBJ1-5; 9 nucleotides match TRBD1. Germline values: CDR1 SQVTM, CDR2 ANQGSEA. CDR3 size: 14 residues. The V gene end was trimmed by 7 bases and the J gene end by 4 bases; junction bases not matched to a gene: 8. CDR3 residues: CSAGSGTGNQPQHF. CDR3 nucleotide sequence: TGCAGCGCTGGTTCCGGGACAGGGAATCAGCCCCAGCATTTT.

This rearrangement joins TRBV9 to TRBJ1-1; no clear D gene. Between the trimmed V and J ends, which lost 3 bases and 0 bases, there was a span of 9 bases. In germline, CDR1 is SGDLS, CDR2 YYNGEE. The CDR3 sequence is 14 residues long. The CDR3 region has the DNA TGTGCCAGCAGCGCCGAGCCCCTGAACACTGAAGCTTTCTTT. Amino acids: CASSAEPLNTEAFF.

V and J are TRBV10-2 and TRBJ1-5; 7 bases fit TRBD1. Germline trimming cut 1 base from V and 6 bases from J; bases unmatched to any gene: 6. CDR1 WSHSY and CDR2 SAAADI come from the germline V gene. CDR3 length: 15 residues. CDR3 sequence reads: CASSEWQGVGQPQHF. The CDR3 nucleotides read TGCGCCAGCAGTGAGTGGCAGGGGGTTGGTCAGCCCCAGCATTTT.

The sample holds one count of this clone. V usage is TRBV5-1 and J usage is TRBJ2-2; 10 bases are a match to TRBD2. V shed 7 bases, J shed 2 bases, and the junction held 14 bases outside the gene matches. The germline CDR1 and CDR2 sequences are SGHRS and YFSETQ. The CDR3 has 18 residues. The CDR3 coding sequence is TGCGCCAGCCCCAGGTGGTCTAGCGGGGGACCCAACACCGGGGAGCTGTTTTTT. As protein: CASPRWSSGGPNTGELFF.

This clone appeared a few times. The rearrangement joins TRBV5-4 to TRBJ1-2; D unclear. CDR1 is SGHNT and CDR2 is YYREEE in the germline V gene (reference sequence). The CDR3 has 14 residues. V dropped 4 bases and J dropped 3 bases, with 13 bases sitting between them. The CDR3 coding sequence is TGTGCCAGCAGCCCCCGGGGAGACTACTATGGCTACACCTTC. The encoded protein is CASSPRGDYYGYTF.

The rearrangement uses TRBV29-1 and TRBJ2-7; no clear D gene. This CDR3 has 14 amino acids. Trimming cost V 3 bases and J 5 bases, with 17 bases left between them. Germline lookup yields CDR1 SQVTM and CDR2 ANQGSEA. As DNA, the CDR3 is TGCAGCGTTGATATGGCAGGCCTTAACCACGAGCAGTACTTC. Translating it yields CSVDMAGLNHEQYF.